This T cell receptor (beta chain) was sequenced during a study of CD8 T cells in Susac syndrome. Findings and caveats of the study: By the study's own acknowledgment, its TCR sequencing and HLA analysis included relatively few individuals.

Random hexamers were used to reverse transcribe an amount of roughly 0.45 to 1 ug RNA. The TCR beta CDR3 was amplified by immunoSEQ multiplex PCR across 54 Vbeta, 13 Jbeta. TCRdb fed the immunoSEQ multiplex PCR reads into MiXCR, producing one record per CDR3 protein. The table has around 79,000 distinct CDR3 sequences, around 96% seen once; the top ten hold about 0.4%. This CDR3 spans 16 amino acids. Deletions cut 1 base from V and 5 bases from J, with 17 bases between. CDR1 and CDR2 from the germline V gene are LGHNT and FRNRAP. Concerning this clonotype: Its antigen is still unknown.

Sequencing of TCR beta drew on CD8+ and CD4+ T cells from blood. The CD8+ and CD4+ T cells were negatively isolated, with the TEMRA cells enriched by FACS. The clonotype was recovered from a human donor with multiple sclerosis. Sequenced sample: CD8+ T cells from PBMCs. The rearrangement uses TRBV12-5 and TRBJ1-1; tentative D call: TRBD1 (5 bases). The CDR3 coding sequence is TGTGCTAGTGGTTTGGGGGGGACGGCGGAGGTGACTGAAGCTTTCTTT. Translated, it gives CASGLGGTAEVTEAFF.